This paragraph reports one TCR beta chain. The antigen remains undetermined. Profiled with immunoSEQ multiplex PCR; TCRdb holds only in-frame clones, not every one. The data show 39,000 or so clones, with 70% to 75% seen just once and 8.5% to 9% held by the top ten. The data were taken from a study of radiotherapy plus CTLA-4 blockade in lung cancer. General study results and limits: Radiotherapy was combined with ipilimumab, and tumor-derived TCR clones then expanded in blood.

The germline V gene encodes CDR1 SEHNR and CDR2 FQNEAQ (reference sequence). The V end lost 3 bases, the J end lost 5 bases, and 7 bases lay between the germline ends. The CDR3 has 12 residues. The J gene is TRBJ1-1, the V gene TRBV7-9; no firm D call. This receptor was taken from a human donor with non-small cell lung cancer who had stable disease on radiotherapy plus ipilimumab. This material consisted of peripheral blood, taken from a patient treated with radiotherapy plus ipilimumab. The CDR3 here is CASSFQRTEAFF. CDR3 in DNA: TGTGCCAGCAGCTTTCAGCGGACTGAAGCTTTCTTT.